This TCR beta chain was recovered during a study of T cells in Graves' hyperthyroidism and ophthalmopathy. Study-level findings and limits: A model of 13 V-J features distinguished ophthalmopathy from stable hyperthyroidism. Blood also showed most of the thyroid clonotypes that were expanded above 0.001.

In its sample, this clonotype was seen many times. Its antigen is not known. Researchers amplified the TCR beta CDR3 regions from RNA transcripts. During a first-round RT-PCR of the TCR CDR3, the HTBI primer set was used. Via MiXCR, TCRdb re-called the multiplex PCR reads, giving one row per CDR3 protein. The sample holds roughly 500,000 distinct CDR3 sequences, about 16% seen once. Lactation, pregnancy, other autoimmune disease or uncontrolled infection led to exclusion of patients. For the diagnoses, clinical symptoms, serum thyroxine and TRAb, thyroid ultrasound and orbital computed tomography were used. This CDR3 has 14 residues. V dropped 6 bases and J dropped 5 bases, with 14 bases sitting between them. In germline, CDR1 is MDHEN, CDR2 SYDVKM.

J is TRBJ2-1 and V is TRBV28, with D possibly matching TRBD2 (6 bases). The TCR was taken from a woman in her twenties or thirties with Graves' ophthalmopathy. Sequenced sample: blood. The CDR3 protein is CASSWTGDHNEQFF. The CDR3 bases are TGTGCCAGCAGCTGGACGGGAGATCACAATGAGCAGTTCTTC.